Sequencing of this TCR beta chain was carried out in a study of blood T cells in healthy people across ages. Study context: Template switching caught about one barcoded beta molecule for each two T cells. The study, taken as a whole, reports: The percentage of naive T cells correlated strongly with TCR beta diversity. The study found more naive CD4+ cells and higher diversity in long-lived than aged donors. What prevented conclusive comparison of naive and antigen-experienced cells was that PBMCs were unsorted.

Details on this clonotype: Its target is not known.

V shed 4 bases, J shed 13 bases, and the junction held 19 bases outside the gene matches. This CDR3 spans 16 amino acids. Looked up from germline, CDR1 is SGDLS and CDR2 is YYNGEE. A second roughly 7 to 12 cycle PCR used barcoded and J-beta primers. TCRdb reanalysed the 5' RACE reads using MiXCR and keeps one entry per CDR3 protein. The data hold approximately 730,000 distinct CDR3 sequences, with roughly 45% observed a single time. Input material: blood. The sequence was collected from a woman aged 60-75 years in good health. V and J are TRBV9 and TRBJ2-4; TRBD1 aligns across 8 bases. CDR3: CASSPLGRGLLMEQYF. CDR3 nucleotides: TGTGCCAGCAGCCCACTGGGCAGGGGGCTCCTGATGGAGCAGTACTTC.